The source of this TCR beta chain is a study of blood T cell repertoires in COVID-19. Study overall: The analysed material was cDNA or gDNA that came from T cells, B-cell-depleted T cells, or PBMCs.

Profiling relied on immunoSEQ multiplex PCR, and the TCRdb table lists in-frame clones only, not all of them. The sample holds 150,000 or so clones, around 87% seen once. Trimming cost V 2 bases and J 11 bases; bases outside gene matches: 12. The CDR3 runs to 16 residues. The germline gives CDR1 WSHSY, CDR2 SAAADI. The study recruited people aged about 18 to 95 years across approximately 25 US areas. Participants had their cohort set by participant-reported clinical history. This TCR was recovered from a woman aged 30 to 39 with acute COVID-19. The chain uses TRBV10-2 and TRBJ1-4, with 9 bases matching TRBD1. Material: PBMCs or T cells enriched from blood (not recorded which). The CDR3 is CASSEARTGEQRKLFF. Here the CDR3 DNA reads TGCGCCAGCAGTGAGGCCCGGACAGGGGAACAACGGAAACTGTTTTTT.